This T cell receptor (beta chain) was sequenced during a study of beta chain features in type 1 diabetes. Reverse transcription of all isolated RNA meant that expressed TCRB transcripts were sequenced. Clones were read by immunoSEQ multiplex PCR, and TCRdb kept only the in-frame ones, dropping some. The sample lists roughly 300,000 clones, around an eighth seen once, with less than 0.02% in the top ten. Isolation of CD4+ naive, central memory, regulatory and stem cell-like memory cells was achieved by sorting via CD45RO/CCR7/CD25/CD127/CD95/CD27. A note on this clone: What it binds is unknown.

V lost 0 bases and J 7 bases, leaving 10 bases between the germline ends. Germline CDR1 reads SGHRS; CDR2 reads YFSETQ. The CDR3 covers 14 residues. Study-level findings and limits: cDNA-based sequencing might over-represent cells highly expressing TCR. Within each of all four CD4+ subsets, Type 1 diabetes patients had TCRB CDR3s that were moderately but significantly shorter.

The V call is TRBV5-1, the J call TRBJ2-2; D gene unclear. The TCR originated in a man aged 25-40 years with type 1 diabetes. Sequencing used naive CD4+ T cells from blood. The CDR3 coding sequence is TGCGCCAGCAGCTTGGAAGTGGAGTACGGGGAGCTGTTTTTT. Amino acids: CASSLEVEYGELFF.